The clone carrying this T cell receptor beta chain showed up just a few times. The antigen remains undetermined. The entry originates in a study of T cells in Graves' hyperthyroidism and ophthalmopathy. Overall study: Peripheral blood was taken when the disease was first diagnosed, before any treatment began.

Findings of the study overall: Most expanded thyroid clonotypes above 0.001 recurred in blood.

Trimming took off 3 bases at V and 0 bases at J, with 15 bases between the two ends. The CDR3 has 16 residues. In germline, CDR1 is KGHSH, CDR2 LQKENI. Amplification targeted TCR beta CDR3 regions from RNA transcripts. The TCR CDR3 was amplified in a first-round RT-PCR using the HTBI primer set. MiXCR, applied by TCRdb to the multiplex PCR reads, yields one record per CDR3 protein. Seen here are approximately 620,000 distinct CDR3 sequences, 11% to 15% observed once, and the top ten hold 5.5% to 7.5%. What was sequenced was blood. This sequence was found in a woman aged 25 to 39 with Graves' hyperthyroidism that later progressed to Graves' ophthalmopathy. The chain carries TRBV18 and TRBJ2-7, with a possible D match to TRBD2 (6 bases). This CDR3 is CASSPITGGSSYEQYF. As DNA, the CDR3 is TGTGCCAGCTCACCGATAACAGGAGGGAGCTCCTACGAGCAGTACTTC.